Each of the 23 T cell receptor beta chains below was sequenced from the same sample in a study of metastatic and nonmetastatic thyroid tumors. With MiXCR, TCRdb reprocessed the PCR reads. This table has around 18,000 clones, more than 30% appearing once. All patients reached thyroid surgery having received no treatment beforehand. Source material: tumor tissue. Every receptor here comes from a female donor with papillary thyroid cancer or a benign thyroid nodule (not recorded which). Some clones in this sample may be carry-over from other donors' samples.

This clone was counted at least ten times. The J gene is TRBJ2-5, the V gene TRBV5-5; TRBD1 matches 11 bases. Germline CDR1 is SGHKS and CDR2 is YYEKEE (reference sequence). This CDR3 is built from 15 residues. V shed 6 bases, J shed 4 bases, and the junction held 8 bases outside the gene matches. The CDR3 DNA reads TGTGCCAGCAAAAACTCCGGGACAGGGGGAGAGACCCAGTACTTC. Encoded protein: CASKNSGTGGETQYF. Full variable domain (missing parts from reference TRBV5-5 and TRBJ2-5): DAGVTQSPTHLIKTRGQQVTLRCSPISGHKSVSWYQQVLGQGPQFIFQYYEKEERGRGNFPDRFSARQFPNYSSELNVNALLLGDSALYLCASKNSGTGGETQYFGPGTRLLVL.

As DNA, the CDR3 is TGCGCCAGCAGCTTTGACGGGTCCGGAAACACCATATATTTT. Residues: CASSFDGSGNTIYF. The J gene is TRBJ1-3, the V gene TRBV5-1, with D unclear. Between the trimmed V and J ends, which lost 2 bases and 4 bases, there was a span of 10 bases. Per germline, CDR1 SGHRS and CDR2 YFSETQ. This CDR3 comprises 14 residues.

By share of the sample, this clone is medium-sized (0.01 to 0.1%). The rearrangement joins TRBV20-1 to TRBJ1-3, with D hard to call. The CDR3 runs to 12 residues. Trimming took 1 base from V and 9 from J, leaving 10 bases between them. Germline V gene data show CDR1 as DFQATT and CDR2 as SNEGSKA (reference sequence). This CDR3 reads CSARAGWSTIYF. DNA for the CDR3: TGCAGTGCTAGAGCCGGCTGGAGCACCATATATTTT.

This clone came up a few times. The J gene is TRBJ1-5, the V gene TRBV27, with 9 bases matching TRBD1. Trimming removed 5 bases from V and 6 bases from J; junction bases left unmatched: 14. The CDR3 consists of 17 residues. Looked up from germline, CDR1 is MNHEY and CDR2 is SMNVEV (reference sequence). For the CDR3, the DNA is TGTGCCAGCAGTCCATCGGGGACAGGGCTATCTATTCAGCCCCAGCATTTT. It encodes CASSPSGTGLSIQPQHF.

This clone has ten or more counts. V gene TRBV20-1 combines with J gene TRBJ2-1; TRBD2 matches 12 bases. The CDR3 sequence is 17 residues long. The V gene's germline CDR1 is DFQATT and CDR2 SNEGSKA (reference sequence). The ends lost 3 bases at V and 4 bases at J; junction bases unmatched: 10. CDR3 DNA sequence: TGCAGTGCTAGCGCAGCGACTAGCGGGAGAGGTTACAATGAGCAGTTCTTC. As protein: CSASAATSGRGYNEQFF.

The DNA of the CDR3 is TGCGCCAGCAGTGAGTCTCGGTCCGTCGAGCAGTACTTC. Translation: CASSESRSVEQYF. The rearrangement uses TRBV10-2 and TRBJ2-7; D uncertain. The V gene lost 0 bases and the J gene lost 6 bases, with 9 bases spanning the gap. This CDR3 contains 13 residues. Germline-derived CDR1 and CDR2 are WSHSY and SAAADI.

J is TRBJ1-4 and V is TRBV5-4, with 7 bases fitting TRBD1. CDR1 and CDR2 from the germline V gene are SGHNT and YYREEE (reference sequence). The length of the CDR3 is 16 residues. J gave up 3 bases and V 4 bases, and 9 bases lay outside the gene matches. The CDR3 sequence is CASSIQGRGPNEKLFF. CDR3 nucleotides: TGTGCCAGCAGCATACAGGGGAGGGGTCCTAATGAAAAACTGTTTTTT.

This clone is labeled as medium-sized. The V and J genes are TRBV12-3 or TRBV12-4 and TRBJ2-7, with D possibly matching TRBD1 (5 bases). The V end lost 1 base, the J end lost 2 bases, and 9 bases lay between the germline ends. The CDR3 spans 14 residues. The CDR3 here is CASSLGQTAYEQYF. In DNA, the CDR3 is TGTGCCAGCAGTTTAGGACAGACCGCCTACGAGCAGTACTTC.

By share, this clone ranks as medium-sized. J is TRBJ2-7 and V is TRBV5-1, with D tentatively TRBD1 (6 bases). CDR1 and CDR2 (germline): SGHRS, YFSETQ. CDR3 length: 12 amino acids. The V end was cut by 1 base, the J end by 7 bases, with 9 bases between. The CDR3 coding sequence is TGCGCCAGCAGCTTGACAGGGCGGGAGCAGTACTTC. Amino acids: CASSLTGREQYF.

The chain carries TRBV7-8 and TRBJ2-3; TRBD2 matches 7 bases. Trimming removed 4 bases from V and 0 bases from J; junction bases left unmatched: 7. The CDR3 is 16 residues long. Germline CDR1 SGHVS, CDR2 FQNEAQ. This chain's CDR3 is CASSSGVSGSTDTQYF. The CDR3, as DNA: TGTGCCAGCAGCTCCGGGGTTAGCGGGAGCACAGATACGCAGTATTTT.

Written as DNA, the CDR3 is TGTGCCAGCAGCGGACAGAACTCTGGGGCCAACGTCCTGACTTTC. Its translation: CASSGQNSGANVLTF. The chain recombines TRBV9 with TRBJ2-6, with D possibly matching TRBD1 (5 bases). CDR3 size: 15 residues. From germline, CDR1 is SGDLS and CDR2 YYNGEE. Trimming left V 3 bases short and J 0 bases short, with 7 bases between. The full variable domain, completed using reference TRBV9 and TRBJ2-6, is DSGVTQTPKHLITATGQRVTLRCSPRSGDLSVYWYQQSLDQGLQFLIQYYNGEERAKGNILERFSAQQFPDLHSELNLSSLELGDSALYFCASSGQNSGANVLTFGAGSRLTVL.

The chain links TRBV28 to TRBJ1-1; D ambiguous. CDR1 MDHEN and CDR2 SYDVKM come from the germline V gene. The CDR3 covers 11 residues. Trimming left V 3 bases short and J 8 bases short, with 7 bases between. CDR3 in DNA: TGTGCCAGCAGTTTGGGGATAGAAGCTTTCTTT. Protein product: CASSLGIEAFF.

The chain links TRBV11-2 to TRBJ1-5; no reliable D call. CDR1 SGHAT and CDR2 FQNNGV come from the germline V gene. There are 15 residues in the CDR3. Trimming removed 3 bases at V and 3 bases at J, with 12 bases between. The CDR3 sequence: CASSFEQWSNQPQHF. The CDR3 bases are TGTGCCAGCAGCTTTGAACAGTGGTCCAATCAGCCCCAGCATTTT.

This clone appeared a single time. This rearrangement joins TRBV18 to TRBJ2-3; 8 bases are a match to TRBD2. CDR3 length: 14 residues. CDR1 and CDR2 from the germline V gene are KGHSH and LQKENI. With V trimmed by 5 bases and J by 1 base, 2 bases remained unmatched. This CDR3 is CASSSTSGTDTQYF. CDR3 in DNA: TGTGCCAGCTCATCGACTAGCGGCACAGATACGCAGTATTTT.

The J gene is TRBJ2-5, the V gene TRBV6-1; 9 bases align to TRBD2. Germline V gene sequence: CDR1 MNHNS, CDR2 SASEGT. V shed 6 bases and J 5 bases; nucleotides not matched to a gene: 4. The CDR3 has 13 residues. CDR3 nucleotide sequence: TGTGCCAGCAGAGCGGGAGGTTCGGAGACCCAGTACTTC. Protein: CASRAGGSETQYF.

V gene TRBV19 combines with J gene TRBJ2-7; D is perhaps TRBD1 (5 bases). Germline values: CDR1 LNHDA, CDR2 SQIVND (reference sequence). V shed 6 bases and J shed 2 bases, with 11 bases lying between them. CDR3 length: 13 amino acids. The CDR3 sequence: CASSQTGPYEQYF. CDR3 DNA sequence: TGTGCCAGTAGCCAAACAGGACCCTACGAGCAGTACTTC.

This clone occurred many times. This rearrangement joins TRBV29-1 to TRBJ2-1; D remains unclear. Trimming took 7 bases from V and 5 from J, leaving 9 bases between them. This CDR3 comprises 11 residues. CDR1 is SQVTM and CDR2 is ANQGSEA in the germline V gene. The CDR3 sequence: CSAYQDNEQFF. CDR3 coding DNA: TGCAGCGCATACCAAGACAATGAGCAGTTCTTC.

This clone was seen many times. The genes are TRBV20-1 and TRBJ2-5, with unresolved D. The germline V gene encodes CDR1 DFQATT and CDR2 SNEGSKA (reference sequence). CDR3 length: 16 residues. Trimming took 2 bases from V and 3 from J, leaving 19 bases between them. CDR3 coding DNA: TGCAGTGCTAGACCCCGGGTTCTCACACGGGAAGAGACCCAGTACTTC. Residues: CSARPRVLTREETQYF.

The chain recombines TRBV6-1 with TRBJ1-2; D ambiguous. The CDR3 is made up of 13 amino acids. Germline V CDR1 and CDR2: MNHNS, SASEGT. Trimming left V 6 bases short and J 8 bases short, with 16 bases between. CDR3 in amino acids: CASSPNGLGGYTF. The CDR3 nucleotides read TGTGCCAGCAGCCCGAACGGCCTGGGGGGCTACACCTTC.

The chain is built from TRBV27 and TRBJ2-1; D might be TRBD2 (6 bases). V dropped 5 bases and J dropped 4 bases, with 24 bases sitting between them. Germline CDR1 and CDR2: MNHEY and SMNVEV (reference sequence). CDR3 length equals 18 residues. CDR3 in DNA: TGTGCCAGCAGTCTGGAGGCCTATTTAGGAGGGGATTACAATGAGCAGTTCTTC. Its protein product is CASSLEAYLGGDYNEQFF.

The chain uses TRBV28 and TRBJ2-5, with 7 bases fitting TRBD1. The CDR3 is 15 amino acids. In germline, CDR1 is MDHEN, CDR2 SYDVKM. The trim removed 6 bases at V and 0 bases at J, leaving 7 bases unmatched. The chain's CDR3 is CASSKHGTDQETQYF. The CDR3 coding sequence is TGTGCCAGCAGCAAACACGGGACAGACCAAGAGACCCAGTACTTC.

By sample fraction, this clone is medium-sized (0.01 to 0.1%). The chain carries TRBV4-3 and TRBJ2-7; 9 bases map to TRBD1. V was clipped by 5 bases and J by 3 bases; unmatched bases: 5. Germline loops: CDR1 LGHNA, CDR2 YSLEER. The CDR3 is 14 residues long. CDR3 sequence reads: CASSTNRGLYEQYF. In DNA form, the CDR3 reads TGCGCCAGCAGCACGAACAGGGGGCTCTACGAGCAGTACTTC.

V and J are TRBV15 and TRBJ2-7; 9 positions agree with TRBD1. CDR1 LNHNV and CDR2 YYDKDF come from the germline V gene (reference sequence). This CDR3 region has 13 residues. Trimming removed 5 bases from V and 6 bases from J; junction bases left unmatched: 5. As DNA, the CDR3 is TGTGCCACCAGCCGGGACAGGGTTTCCGAGCAGTACTTC. This encodes CATSRDRVSEQYF.